This T cell receptor beta chain was identified in a study of CXCR3-negative and CXCR3-positive naive CD8 T cells. The CDR3 length is 13 residues. The method, 5' RACE with UMI labels, was used to prepare the TRB cDNA libraries. For each CDR3 protein, TCRdb gives one entry from its re-call of the 5' RACE reads, without DNA. This table holds about 120,000 distinct CDR3 sequences. A note on this clonotype: Its specificity is unknown.

The study's findings and limits: TCR interaction strength was inferred from TRB CDR3 physicochemistry, as CD5 matched across naive subsets. CXCR3-positive naive cells carried more hydrophobic TRB CDR3s than CXCR3-negative naive cells did. Naive CXCR3-negative cells resembled naive CXCR3-positive cells in TRBV-TRBJ usage; memory cells differed.

Naive CD8+ T lymphocytes were specified as CD45RO-CCR7+CD27+CD95-. The rearrangement joins TRBV12-3 or TRBV12-4 to TRBJ2-5. The specimen was naive CXCR3+ CD8+ T cells from blood. Noted subset: CD45RO-CCR7+CD27+CD95- naive CD8+ T cells expressing CXCR3 (TNR3+). This receptor was identified in a human donor in good health. Some clones in this sample may be carry-over from other donors' samples. CDR3 amino acids: CASGTGFQETQYF.